What follows are 15 T cell receptor beta chains derived from one specimen sequenced in a study of control samples from healthy donors and cancer patients. Using immunoSEQ multiplex PCR, the repertoire was profiled, and TCRdb retains in-frame clones only, with some absent. The sample records 120,000 or so clones, just over 90% being singletons. Material: PBMCs. The receptor source for this set is a man aged 45-65 years with head and neck cancer.

This chain links TRBV3-1 (or the pseudogene TRBV3-2) with TRBJ2-7, with 7 bases aligning to TRBD2. The CDR3 loop spans 15 amino acids. Unmatched junction bases numbered 7, after V lost 3 bases and J lost 2 bases. CDR1 is LGHDT, CDR2 YNNKEL, per germline (reference sequence). The CDR3 region is CASSHDLAAPYEQYF. The CDR3 DNA is TGTGCCAGCAGCCATGATCTAGCGGCTCCCTACGAGCAGTACTTC.

This clone showed up just once. This chain uses TRBV18 with TRBJ2-3; D is perhaps TRBD2 (6 bases). This CDR3 contains 17 residues. V was trimmed by 6 bases and J by 2 bases, leaving 21 bases between them. From germline, CDR1 is KGHSH and CDR2 LQKENI. The CDR3 here is CASSPLLIGRDTDTQYF. The CDR3 DNA reads as TGTGCCAGCTCCCCCTTGCTGATAGGGCGGGACACAGATACGCAGTATTTT.

This clone is a singleton in its sample. The rearrangement links TRBV15 to TRBJ1-2; 9 positions agree with TRBD1. Germline V gives CDR1 LNHNV, CDR2 YYDKDF (reference sequence). This CDR3 is 16 amino acids long. Trimming at V came to 1 base and at J to 3 bases, leaving 6 bases not matched to a gene. The CDR3 protein is CATSRGRTGVDYGYTF. The CDR3 DNA reads TGTGCCACCAGCAGAGGACGGACAGGGGTGGACTATGGCTACACCTTC. Filled out from reference TRBV15 and TRBJ1-2, the complete variable domain reads DAMVIQNPRYQVTQFGKPVTLSCSQTLNHNVMYWYQQKSSQAPKLLFHYYDKDFNNEADTPDNFQSRRPNTSFCFLDIRSPGLGDTAMYLCATSRGRTGVDYGYTFGSGTRLTVV.

CDR3 region: CAISARGIRYEQYF. The CDR3 coding sequence is TGTGCCATCAGTGCTCGGGGGATCCGCTACGAGCAGTACTTC. The rearrangement links TRBV10-3 to TRBJ2-7, with D possibly being TRBD2 (6 bases). The CDR3 covers 14 residues. CDR1 and CDR2 from the germline V gene are ENHRY and SYGVKD. Trimming left V 4 bases short and J 3 bases short, with 13 bases between.

This chain links TRBV6-2 or TRBV6-3 with TRBJ2-2, with D unclear. Germline V gene sequence: CDR1 MNHEY, CDR2 SVGEGT. Trimming pared 2 bases from V and 1 base from J, leaving 11 bases between. This CDR3 is built from 16 residues. CDR3 loop: CASSYKWAVNTGELFF. The CDR3 region has the DNA TGTGCCAGCAGTTACAAATGGGCGGTGAACACCGGGGAGCTGTTTTTT.

The V call is TRBV18, the J call TRBJ1-4, with TRBD1 identical over 10 bases. The CDR3 runs to 14 residues. Germline CDR1 is KGHSH and CDR2 is LQKENI. With V trimmed by 7 bases and J by 6 bases, 5 bases remained unmatched. CDR3 sequence (DNA): TGTGCCAGCTTCTTGGACAGGGGGGATGAAAAACTGTTTTTT. Translation: CASFLDRGDEKLFF.

The table lists this clone with a count of one. The rearrangement uses TRBV6-5 and TRBJ2-1, with TRBD2 matching over 15 bases. Trimming at V came to 0 bases and at J to 9 bases, leaving 3 bases not matched to a gene. CDR1 is MNHEY and CDR2 is SVGAGI in the germline V gene. This CDR3 is 16 amino acids long. CDR3: CASSYSRTSGGGEQFF. CDR3 nucleotide sequence: TGTGCCAGCAGTTACTCCAGGACTAGCGGGGGGGGTGAGCAGTTCTTC.

The J gene is TRBJ1-1, the V gene TRBV6-2 or TRBV6-3; 7 bases align to TRBD1. Germline CDR1 is MNHEY and CDR2 is SVGEGT. This CDR3 has 13 amino acids. The V and J ends lost 5 bases and 10 bases, in that order; junction bases with no gene match: 10. The CDR3, as DNA: TGTGCCAGCAGTCATGACAGGGAAGTATTAGCTTTCTTT. Its translation is CASSHDREVLAFF.

This sequence joins TRBV21-1 and TRBJ1-4. TRBV21-1 is annotated as a pseudogene. CDR3 length: 16 amino acids. The CDR3, as DNA: TGTGCCAGCAGCAGGGGGGTGGGGAGGGCTAATGAAAAACTGTTTTTT. Translating it yields CASSRGVGRANEKLFF.

The chain couples TRBV6-5 to TRBJ1-2; D might be TRBD1 (6 bases). V was trimmed by 2 bases and J by 4 bases, leaving 11 bases between them. CDR1 is MNHEY and CDR2 is SVGAGI in the germline V gene. The CDR3 spans 14 residues. The CDR3 sequence is CASSYVGGGYGYTF. The CDR3 region has the DNA TGTGCCAGCAGTTACGTGGGGGGCGGCTATGGCTACACCTTC.

V usage is TRBV27 and J usage is TRBJ2-3, with D possibly TRBD2 on 6 matching bases. Between the trimmed V and J ends, which lost 7 bases and 0 bases, there was a span of 11 bases. This CDR3 has 14 residues. The germline gives CDR1 MNHEY, CDR2 SMNVEV (reference sequence). CDR3 amino acids: CASMGGLSTDTQYF. CDR3 bases: TGTGCCAGCATGGGGGGTTTAAGCACAGATACGCAGTATTTT.

The V and J genes are TRBV7-7 and TRBJ2-2; maybe TRBD2 (5 bases). Germline CDR1 and CDR2: SSHAT and FNYEAQ (reference sequence). The CDR3 is 15 residues long. The germline V and J ends were trimmed by 1 base and 0 bases, with 6 bases remaining between them. The CDR3 nucleotides read TGTGCCAGCAGCTTAGGAGGGCCGAACACCGGGGAGCTGTTTTTT. It is translated as CASSLGGPNTGELFF.

This chain links TRBV7-9 with TRBJ2-7, with TRBD2 as a possible D gene (5 bases). CDR1 and CDR2 from the germline V gene are SEHNR and FQNEAQ (reference sequence). CDR3 length: 13 residues. Trimming left V 4 bases short and J 0 bases short, with 7 bases between. The CDR3 DNA reads TGTGCCAGCAGCTCCGGACTCTCCTACGAGCAGTACTTC. Its translation: CASSSGLSYEQYF.

The chain combines TRBV7-9 with TRBJ2-1; tentatively, D is TRBD1 or TRBD2 (7 bases each). Germline CDR1 is SEHNR and CDR2 is FQNEAQ (reference sequence). There are 14 residues in the CDR3. V gave up 2 bases and J gave up 9 bases, with 14 bases separating them. As DNA, the CDR3 is TGTGCCAGCAGCTTACGCAGGGGGGGCTGTGAGCAGTTCTTC. It yields the protein CASSLRRGGCEQFF.

Comments on this clone: Other DNA sequences of this sample code for an identical CDR3. This sequence joins TRBV5-1 and TRBJ2-5; no clear D gene. Germline CDR1 SGHRS, CDR2 YFSETQ. The CDR3 is 13 residues long. Trimming removed 0 bases from V and 5 bases from J, with 8 bases in between. CDR3 DNA sequence: TGCGCCAGCAGCTTGGCGGGTGGGGAGACCCAGTACTTC. It yields the protein CASSLAGGETQYF.